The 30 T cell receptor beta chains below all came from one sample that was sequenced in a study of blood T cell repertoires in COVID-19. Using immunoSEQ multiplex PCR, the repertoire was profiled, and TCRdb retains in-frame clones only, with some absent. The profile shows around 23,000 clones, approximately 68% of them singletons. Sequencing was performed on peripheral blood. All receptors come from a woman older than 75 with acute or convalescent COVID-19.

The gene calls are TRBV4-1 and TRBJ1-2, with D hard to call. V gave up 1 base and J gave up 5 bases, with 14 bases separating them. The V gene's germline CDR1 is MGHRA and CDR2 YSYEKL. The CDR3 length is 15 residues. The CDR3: CASSQGRRGGYGYTF. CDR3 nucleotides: TGCGCCAGCAGCCAAGGACGGCGTGGCGGGTATGGCTACACCTTC.

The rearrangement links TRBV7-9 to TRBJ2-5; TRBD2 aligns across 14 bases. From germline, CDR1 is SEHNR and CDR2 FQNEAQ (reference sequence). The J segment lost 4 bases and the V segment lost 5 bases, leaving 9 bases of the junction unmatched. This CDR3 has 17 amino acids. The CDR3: CASSTTGTSGGTETQYF. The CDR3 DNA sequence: TGTGCCAGCAGCACCACCGGGACTAGCGGGGGTACAGAGACCCAGTACTTC. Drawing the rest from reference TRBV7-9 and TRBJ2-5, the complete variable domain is DTGVSQNPRHKITKRGQNVTFRCDPISEHNRLYWYRQTLGQGPEFLTYFQNEAQLEKSRLLSDRFSAERPKGSFSTLEIQRTEQGDSAMYLCASSTTGTSGGTETQYFGPGTRLLVL.

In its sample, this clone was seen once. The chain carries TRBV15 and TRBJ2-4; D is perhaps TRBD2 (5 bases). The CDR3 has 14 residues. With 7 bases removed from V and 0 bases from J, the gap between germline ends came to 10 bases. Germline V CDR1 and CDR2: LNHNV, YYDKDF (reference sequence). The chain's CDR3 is CATMRDLAKNIQYF. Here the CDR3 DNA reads TGTGCCACCATGAGGGATCTAGCCAAAAACATTCAGTACTTC.

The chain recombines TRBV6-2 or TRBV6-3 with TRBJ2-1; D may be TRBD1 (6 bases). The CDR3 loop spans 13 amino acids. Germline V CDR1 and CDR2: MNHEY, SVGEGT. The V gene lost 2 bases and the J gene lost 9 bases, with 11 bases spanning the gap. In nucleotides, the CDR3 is TGTGCCAGCAGTTACAGTTTGGACAGTGAGCAGTTCTTC. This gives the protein CASSYSLDSEQFF.

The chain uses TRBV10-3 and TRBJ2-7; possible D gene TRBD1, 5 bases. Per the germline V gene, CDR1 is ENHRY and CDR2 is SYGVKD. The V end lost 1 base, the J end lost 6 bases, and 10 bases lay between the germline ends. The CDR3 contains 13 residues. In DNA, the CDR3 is TGTGCCATCAGTGAGTGGCAGGGAACCGAGCAGTACTTC. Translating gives CAISEWQGTEQYF.

The CDR3 spells CASSQALAALREQYF. The DNA of the CDR3 is TGCGCCAGCAGCCAGGCACTAGCGGCGTTAAGAGAGCAGTACTTC. V is TRBV4-3 and J is TRBJ2-7; 8 nucleotides agree with TRBD2. Germline V gives CDR1 LGHNA, CDR2 YSLEER. CDR3 length: 15 residues. V shed 3 bases and J 7 bases; nucleotides not matched to a gene: 11.

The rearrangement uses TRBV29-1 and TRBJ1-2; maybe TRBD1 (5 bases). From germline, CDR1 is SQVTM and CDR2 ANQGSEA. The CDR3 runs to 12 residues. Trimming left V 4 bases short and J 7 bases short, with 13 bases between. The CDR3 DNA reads TGCAGCGTTGGGGACGGGGGGATTGGCTACACCTTC. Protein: CSVGDGGIGYTF.

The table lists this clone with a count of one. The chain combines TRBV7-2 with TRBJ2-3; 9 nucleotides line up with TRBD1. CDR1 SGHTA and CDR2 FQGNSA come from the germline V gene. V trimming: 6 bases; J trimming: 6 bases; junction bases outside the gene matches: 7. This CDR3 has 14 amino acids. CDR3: CASSLPQGADTQYF. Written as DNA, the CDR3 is TGTGCCAGCAGTCTACCACAGGGGGCGGATACGCAGTATTTT.

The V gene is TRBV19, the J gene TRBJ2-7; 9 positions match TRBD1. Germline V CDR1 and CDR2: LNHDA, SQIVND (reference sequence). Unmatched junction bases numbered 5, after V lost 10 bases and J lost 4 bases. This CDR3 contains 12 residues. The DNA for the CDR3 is TGTGCCACTGGGACAGGGCAATACGAGCAGTACTTC. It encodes CATGTGQYEQYF.

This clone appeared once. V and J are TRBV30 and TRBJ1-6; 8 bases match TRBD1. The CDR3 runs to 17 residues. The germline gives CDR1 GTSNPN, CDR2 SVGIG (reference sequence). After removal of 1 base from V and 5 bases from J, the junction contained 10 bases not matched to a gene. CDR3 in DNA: TGTGCCTGGAGTGCCCTTGGACAGGGTGTGGATAATTCACCCCTCCACTTT. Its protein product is CAWSALGQGVDNSPLHF.

The CDR3, as DNA: TGTGCCAGCAGCTTGAGGAGGGGGGGCTATGGCTACACCTTC. Protein product: CASSLRRGGYGYTF. The chain employs TRBV5-4 and TRBJ1-2; D is perhaps TRBD1 (6 bases). Per germline, CDR1 SGHNT and CDR2 YYREEE (reference sequence). The CDR3 consists of 14 residues. The V end lost 1 base, the J end lost 4 bases, and 11 bases lay between the germline ends.

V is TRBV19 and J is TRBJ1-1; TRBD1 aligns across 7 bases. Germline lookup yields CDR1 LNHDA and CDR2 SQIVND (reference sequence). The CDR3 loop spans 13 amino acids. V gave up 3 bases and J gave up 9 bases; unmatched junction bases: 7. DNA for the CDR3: TGTGCCAGTAGTATCGGGACAGTGCCGAAAGCTTTCTTT. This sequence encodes CASSIGTVPKAFF. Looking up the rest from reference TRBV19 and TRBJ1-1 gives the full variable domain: DGGITQSPKYLFRKEGQNVTLSCEQNLNHDAMYWYRQDPGQGLRLIYYSQIVNDFQKGDIAEGYSVSREKKESFPLTVTSAQKNPTAFYLCASSIGTVPKAFFGQGTRLTVV.

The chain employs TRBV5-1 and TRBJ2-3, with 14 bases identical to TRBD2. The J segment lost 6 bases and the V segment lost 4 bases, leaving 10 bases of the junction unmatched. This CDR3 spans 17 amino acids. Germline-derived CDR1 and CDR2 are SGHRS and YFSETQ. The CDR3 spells CASSLGTSGGLGDTQYF. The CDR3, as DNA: TGCGCCAGCAGCCTGGGGACTAGCGGGGGATTAGGGGATACGCAGTATTTT. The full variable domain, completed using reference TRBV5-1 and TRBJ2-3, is KAGVTQTPRYLIKTRGQQVTLSCSPISGHRSVSWYQQTPGQGLQFLFEYFSETQRNKGNFPGRFSGRQFSNSRSEMNVSTLELGDSALYLCASSLGTSGGLGDTQYFGPGTRLTVL.

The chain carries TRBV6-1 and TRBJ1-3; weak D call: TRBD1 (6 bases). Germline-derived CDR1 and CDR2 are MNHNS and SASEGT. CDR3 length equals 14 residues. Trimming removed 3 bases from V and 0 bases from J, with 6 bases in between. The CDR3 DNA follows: TGTGCCAGCAGTGAGGGACACTCTGGAAACACCATATATTTT. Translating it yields CASSEGHSGNTIYF.

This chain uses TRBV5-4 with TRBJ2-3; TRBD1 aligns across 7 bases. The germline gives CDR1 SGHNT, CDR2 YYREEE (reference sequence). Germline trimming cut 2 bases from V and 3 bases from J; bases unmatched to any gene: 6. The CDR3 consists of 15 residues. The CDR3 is CASSLVTGRTDTQYF. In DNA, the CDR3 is TGTGCCAGCAGCTTAGTGACAGGGCGTACAGATACGCAGTATTTT.

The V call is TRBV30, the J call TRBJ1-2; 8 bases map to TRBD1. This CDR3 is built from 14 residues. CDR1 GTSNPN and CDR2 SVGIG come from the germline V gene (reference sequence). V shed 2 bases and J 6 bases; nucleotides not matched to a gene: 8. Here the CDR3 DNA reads TGTGCCTGGAGTCTTCTGACAGGGGAAAATGGCTACACCTTC. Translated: CAWSLLTGENGYTF.

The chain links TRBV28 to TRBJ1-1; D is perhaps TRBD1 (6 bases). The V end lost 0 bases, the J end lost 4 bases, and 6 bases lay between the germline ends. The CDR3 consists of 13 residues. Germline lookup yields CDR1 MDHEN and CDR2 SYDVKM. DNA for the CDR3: TGTGCCAGCAGTTTATGGGGGGCCACTGAAGCTTTCTTT. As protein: CASSLWGATEAFF.

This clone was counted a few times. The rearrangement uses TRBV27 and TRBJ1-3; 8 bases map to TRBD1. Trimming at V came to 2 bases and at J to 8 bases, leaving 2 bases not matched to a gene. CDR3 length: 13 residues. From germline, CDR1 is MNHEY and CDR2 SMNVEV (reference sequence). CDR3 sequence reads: CASSLKQGDTIYF. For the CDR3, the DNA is TGTGCCAGCAGTTTAAAACAGGGGGACACCATATATTTT.

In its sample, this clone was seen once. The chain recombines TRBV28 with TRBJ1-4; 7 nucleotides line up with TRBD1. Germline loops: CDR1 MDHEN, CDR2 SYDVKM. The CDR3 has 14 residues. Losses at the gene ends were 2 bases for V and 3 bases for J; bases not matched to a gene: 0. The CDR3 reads CASSLQGANEKLFF. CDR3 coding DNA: TGTGCCAGCAGTTTACAGGGGGCTAATGAAAAACTGTTTTTT.

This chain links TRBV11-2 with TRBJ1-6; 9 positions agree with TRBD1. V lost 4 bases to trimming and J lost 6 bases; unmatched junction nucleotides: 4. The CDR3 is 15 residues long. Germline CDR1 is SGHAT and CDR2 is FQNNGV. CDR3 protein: CASSSSTGGNSPLHF. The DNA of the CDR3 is TGTGCCAGCAGCTCCTCGACAGGGGGTAATTCACCCCTCCACTTT. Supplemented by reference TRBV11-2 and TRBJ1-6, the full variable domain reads EAGVAQSPRYKIIEKRQSVAFWCNPISGHATLYWYQQILGQGPKLLIQFQNNGVVDDSQLPKDRFSAERLKGVDSTLKIQPAKLEDSAVYLCASSSSTGGNSPLHFGNGTRLTVT.

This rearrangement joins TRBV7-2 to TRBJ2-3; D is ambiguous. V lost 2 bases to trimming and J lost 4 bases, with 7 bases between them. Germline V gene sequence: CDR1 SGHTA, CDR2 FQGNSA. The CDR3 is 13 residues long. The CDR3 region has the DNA TGTGCCAGCAGCTTAACACAGTCAGATACGCAGTATTTT. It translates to CASSLTQSDTQYF. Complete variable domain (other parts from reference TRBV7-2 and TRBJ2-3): GAGVSQSPSNKVTEKGKDVELRCDPISGHTALYWYRQSLGQGLEFLIYFQGNSAPDKSGLPSDRFSAERTGGSVSTLTIQRTQQEDSAVYLCASSLTQSDTQYFGPGTRLTVL.

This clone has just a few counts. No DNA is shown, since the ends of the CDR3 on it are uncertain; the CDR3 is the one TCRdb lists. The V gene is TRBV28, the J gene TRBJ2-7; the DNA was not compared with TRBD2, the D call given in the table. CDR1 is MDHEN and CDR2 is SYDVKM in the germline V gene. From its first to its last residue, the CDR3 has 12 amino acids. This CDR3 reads CASFARGSGPNF.

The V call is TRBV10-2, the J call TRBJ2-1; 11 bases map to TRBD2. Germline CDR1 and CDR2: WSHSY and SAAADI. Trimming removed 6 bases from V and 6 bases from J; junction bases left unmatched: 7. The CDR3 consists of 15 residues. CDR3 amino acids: CASSVVLAGVNEQFF. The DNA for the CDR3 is TGCGCCAGCAGCGTAGTACTAGCGGGAGTCAATGAGCAGTTCTTC.

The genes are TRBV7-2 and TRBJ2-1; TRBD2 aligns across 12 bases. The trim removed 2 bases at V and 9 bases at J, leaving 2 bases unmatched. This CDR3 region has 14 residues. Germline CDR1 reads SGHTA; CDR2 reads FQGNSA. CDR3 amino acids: CASSLLAGGVEQFF. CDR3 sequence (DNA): TGTGCCAGCAGCTTACTAGCGGGAGGGGTTGAGCAGTTCTTC.

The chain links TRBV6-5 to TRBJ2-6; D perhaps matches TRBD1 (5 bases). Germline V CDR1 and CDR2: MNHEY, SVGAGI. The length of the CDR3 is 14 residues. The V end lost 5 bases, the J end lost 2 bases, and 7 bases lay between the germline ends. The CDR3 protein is CASSRTPGANVLTF. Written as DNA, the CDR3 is TGTGCCAGCAGTCGGACACCTGGGGCCAACGTCCTGACTTTC.

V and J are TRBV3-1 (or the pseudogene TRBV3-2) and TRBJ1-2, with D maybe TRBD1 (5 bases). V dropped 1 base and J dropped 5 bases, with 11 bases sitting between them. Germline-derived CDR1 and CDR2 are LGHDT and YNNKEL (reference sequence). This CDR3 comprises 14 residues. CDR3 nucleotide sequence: TGTGCCAGCAGCCAAGCTCACGGGGGGTATGGCTACACCTTC. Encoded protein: CASSQAHGGYGYTF.

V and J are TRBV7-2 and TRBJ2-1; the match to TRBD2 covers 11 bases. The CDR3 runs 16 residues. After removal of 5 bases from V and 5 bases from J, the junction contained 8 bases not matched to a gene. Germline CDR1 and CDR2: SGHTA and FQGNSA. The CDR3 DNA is TGTGCCAGCAGCACCGTTAGCGGGAGGGGAAACAATGAGCAGTTCTTC. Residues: CASSTVSGRGNNEQFF.

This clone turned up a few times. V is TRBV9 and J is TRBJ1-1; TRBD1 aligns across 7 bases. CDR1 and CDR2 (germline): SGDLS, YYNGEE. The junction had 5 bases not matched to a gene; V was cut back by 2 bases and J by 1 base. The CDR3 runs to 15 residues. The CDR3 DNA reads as TGTGCCAGCAGCGTGTCGGGGACAGCGAACACTGAAGCTTTCTTT. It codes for CASSVSGTANTEAFF.

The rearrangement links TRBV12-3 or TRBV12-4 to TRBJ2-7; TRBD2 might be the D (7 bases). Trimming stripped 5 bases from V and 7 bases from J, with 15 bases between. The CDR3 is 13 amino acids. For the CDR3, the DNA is TGTGCCAGCAGTCAAGAGGGGGGGCGAGAGCAGTACTTC. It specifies CASSQEGGREQYF.

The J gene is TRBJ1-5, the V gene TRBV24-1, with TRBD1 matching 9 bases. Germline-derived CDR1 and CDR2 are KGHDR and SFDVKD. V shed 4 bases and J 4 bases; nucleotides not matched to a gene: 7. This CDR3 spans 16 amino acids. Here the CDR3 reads CATSESGTGTNQPQHF. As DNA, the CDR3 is TGTGCCACCAGTGAATCCGGGACAGGGACTAATCAGCCCCAGCATTTT.